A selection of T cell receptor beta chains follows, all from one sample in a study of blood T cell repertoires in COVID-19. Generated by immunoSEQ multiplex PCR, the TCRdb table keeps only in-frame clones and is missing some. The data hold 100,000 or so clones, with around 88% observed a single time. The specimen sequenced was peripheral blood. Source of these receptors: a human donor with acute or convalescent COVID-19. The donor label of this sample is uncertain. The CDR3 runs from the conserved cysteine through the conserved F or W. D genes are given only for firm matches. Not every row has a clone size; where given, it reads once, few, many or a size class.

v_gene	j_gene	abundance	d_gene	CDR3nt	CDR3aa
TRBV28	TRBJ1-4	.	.	TGTGCCAGCAGTTACCCGTCAGGTGTTGAGAGTGAAAAACTGTTTTTT	CASSYPSGVESEKLFF
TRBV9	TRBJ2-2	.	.	TGTGCCAGCAGCGTAGACCAGGGGGGCGCGGGCGGGGAGCTGTTTTTT	CASSVDQGGAGGELFF
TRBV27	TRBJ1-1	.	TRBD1	TGTGCCAGCAGTTTAGGGGACAGTACCACTGAAGCTTTCTTT	CASSLGDSTTEAFF
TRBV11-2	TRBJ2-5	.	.	TGTGCCAGCAGCTTACTCCGCGGTGTAGGAGAGACCCAGTACTTC	CASSLLRGVGETQYF
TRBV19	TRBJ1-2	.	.	TGTGCCAGTAGTATACGGGGACAAAACTATGGCTACACCTTC	CASSIRGQNYGYTF
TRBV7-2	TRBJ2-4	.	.	TGTGCCAGCAGCCCCAACTTTATAGCCAAAAACATTCAGTACTTC	CASSPNFIAKNIQYF
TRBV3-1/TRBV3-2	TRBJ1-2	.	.	TGTGCCAGCAGCCACGGGATCGGGGTCTATGGCTACACCTTC	CASSHGIGVYGYTF
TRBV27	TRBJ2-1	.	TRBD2	TGTGCCAGCACCCATAGCGGGGGGGCACGGAGTGAGCAGTTCTTC	CASTHSGGARSEQFF
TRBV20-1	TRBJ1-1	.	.	TGCAGTGCTAGTCGAGGAGGGGTTGGGACTGAAGCTTTCTTT	CSASRGGVGTEAFF
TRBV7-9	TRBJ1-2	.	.	TGTGCCAGCAGCTTGGTACAGGGTCTAGGCTACACCTTC	CASSLVQGLGYTF
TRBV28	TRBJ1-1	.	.	TGTGCCAGCAGTTTAGGCAGGGTTGGAGCTTTCTTT	CASSLGRVGAFF
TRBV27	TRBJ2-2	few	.	TGTGCCAGCAGTTTATCGGGCAGATACACCGGGGAGCTGTTTTTT	CASSLSGRYTGELFF
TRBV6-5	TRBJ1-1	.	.	TGTGCCAGCAGTTGGAGTGGGGCAGGGAACACTGAAGCTTTCTTT	CASSWSGAGNTEAFF
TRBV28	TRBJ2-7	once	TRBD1	TGTGCCAGCTCTCTGGGACAGTCCTACGAGCAGTACTTC	CASSLGQSYEQYF
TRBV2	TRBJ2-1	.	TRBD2	TGTGCCAGCAGGGTAGCGGGGGGGCCGGGCAATGAGCAGTTCTTC	CASRVAGGPGNEQFF
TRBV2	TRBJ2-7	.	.	TGTGCCAGCAGTGAGGGGGGTAACGAGCAGTACTTC	CASSEGGNEQYF
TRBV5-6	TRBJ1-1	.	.	TGTGCCAGCAGCTTGGAAAGAAGGTGGGCAGGGAACACTGAAGCTTTCTTT	CASSLERRWAGNTEAFF
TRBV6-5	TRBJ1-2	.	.	TGTGCCAGCAGGGGGTATGGGGGCGAGGACTATGGCTACACCTTC	CASRGYGGEDYGYTF
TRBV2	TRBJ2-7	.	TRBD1	TGTGCCAGCAGTGAAATAGGGGACAGGGACTACGAGCAGTACTTC	CASSEIGDRDYEQYF
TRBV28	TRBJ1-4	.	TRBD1	TGTGCCAGCAGTACTCCGACACAGGGGATAGGTGAAAAACTGTTTTTT	CASSTPTQGIGEKLFF